The 2 T cell receptor beta chains given below trace back to one sample, sequenced in a study of blood T cell repertoires in COVID-19. The protocol was immunoSEQ multiplex PCR, while the TCRdb copy is restricted to in-frame clones and leaves out a portion. The sample includes more than 85,000 clones, roughly 87% seen only once; the top ten take roughly 4.2%. Input material: peripheral blood. The receptor source for this set is a man in his forties or fifties with acute or convalescent COVID-19.

This chain joins TRBV2 and TRBJ2-7; maybe TRBD1 (5 bases). Germline CDR1 is SNHLY and CDR2 is FYNNEI. V dropped 6 bases and J dropped 4 bases, with 13 bases sitting between them. The CDR3 has 13 residues. CDR3 in amino acids: CASSGDSIYEQYF. In DNA, the CDR3 is TGTGCCAGCAGCGGTGACAGCATATACGAGCAGTACTTC.

The chain has TRBV15 and TRBJ2-1; 9 bases are shared with TRBD2. Germline lookup yields CDR1 LNHNV and CDR2 YYDKDF (reference sequence). This CDR3 region has 18 residues. Trimming removed 0 bases from V and 9 bases from J; junction bases left unmatched: 15. CDR3 amino acids: CATSREGLVLAGDSEQFF. The CDR3 DNA sequence: TGTGCCACCAGCAGAGAGGGCCTTGTACTAGCGGGCGACAGTGAGCAGTTCTTC.